These 17 T cell receptor beta chains were all obtained from the same sample, sequenced in a study of blood T cell repertoires in COVID-19. TCRdb's table, derived via immunoSEQ multiplex PCR, lists solely in-frame clones and lacks some. The data contain 150,000 to 200,000 clones, 75% to 85% of them singletons. The source material was peripheral blood. The receptors come from a woman aged 80 or over with COVID-19, enrolled during active disease.

This chain links TRBV27 with TRBJ1-1; 7 bases line up with TRBD1. The V gene end was trimmed by 6 bases and the J gene end by 6 bases; junction bases not matched to a gene: 7. The CDR3 length is 13 residues. Germline V CDR1 and CDR2: MNHEY, SMNVEV (reference sequence). DNA for the CDR3: TGTGCCAGCAGGCGAGACAGGGAGGCTGAAGCTTTCTTT. Encoded protein: CASRRDREAEAFF.

This clone was seen only once. The chain couples TRBV4-3 to TRBJ1-4; D unresolved. Germline CDR1 LGHNA, CDR2 YSLEER. This CDR3 comprises 15 residues. Trimming cost V 4 bases and J 0 bases, with 9 bases left between them. CDR3 nucleotides: TGCGCCAGCAGCCCGGCAGGTGCAACTAATGAAAAACTGTTTTTT. This translates into CASSPAGATNEKLFF.

The chain links TRBV6-5 to TRBJ1-1, with D hard to call. The CDR3 has 14 amino acids. Germline V lookup: CDR1 MNHEY, CDR2 SVGAGI. Trimming took off 2 bases at V and 3 bases at J, with 10 bases between the two ends. The CDR3 spells CASSYNRGYTEAFF. CDR3 coding DNA: TGTGCCAGCAGTTACAATCGGGGATACACTGAAGCTTTCTTT.

V and J are TRBV6-5 and TRBJ1-1, with D perhaps matching TRBD1 (6 bases). V was trimmed by 5 bases and J by 5 bases, leaving 18 bases between them. There are 15 residues in the CDR3. Germline-derived CDR1 and CDR2 are MNHEY and SVGAGI. The chain's CDR3 is CASSRGVQGGTEAFF. The CDR3 nucleotides read TGTGCCAGCAGTCGCGGGGTACAGGGAGGGACTGAAGCTTTCTTT.

The chain links TRBV7-8 to TRBJ2-5; perhaps TRBD1 as D (5 bases). The germline V gene encodes CDR1 SGHVS and CDR2 FQNEAQ. CDR3 length: 13 residues. The V end lost 5 bases, the J end lost 5 bases, and 12 bases lay between the germline ends. The CDR3 coding sequence is TGTGCCAGCAGCCCGGACACACGGGAGACCCAGTACTTC. Amino acids: CASSPDTRETQYF.

The V gene is TRBV7-8, the J gene TRBJ2-7, with 8 bases aligning to TRBD2. Germline CDR1 SGHVS, CDR2 FQNEAQ. V dropped 3 bases and J dropped 2; count of bases not matched to a gene: 9. The CDR3 is made up of 16 amino acids. The CDR3, as DNA: TGTGCCAGCAGCTTCGGGGGGGGGACTTCGGCCTACGAGCAGTACTTC. It yields the protein CASSFGGGTSAYEQYF.

This sequence joins TRBV5-4 and TRBJ2-7; 7 bases are shared with TRBD1. Germline V gene lookup returns CDR1 SGHNT and CDR2 YYREEE (reference sequence). This CDR3 is 16 amino acids long. V lost 4 bases, J lost 2 bases, and 12 bases stayed unmatched. CDR3 DNA sequence: TGTGCCAGCAGCCCGAAGATCGCCGGGACAGCCTACGAGCAGTACTTC. This gives the protein CASSPKIAGTAYEQYF.

The CDR3 DNA is TGTGCCAGCAGCCACGACTTTGAGCAGTTCTTC. This sequence encodes CASSHDFEQFF. The chain carries TRBV7-9 and TRBJ2-1; no definite D call. Germline V lookup: CDR1 SEHNR, CDR2 FQNEAQ (reference sequence). The CDR3 runs to 11 residues. Trimming took 5 bases from V and 9 from J, leaving 8 bases between them. Looking up the rest from reference TRBV7-9 and TRBJ2-1 gives the full variable domain: DTGVSQNPRHKITKRGQNVTFRCDPISEHNRLYWYRQTLGQGPEFLTYFQNEAQLEKSRLLSDRFSAERPKGSFSTLEIQRTEQGDSAMYLCASSHDFEQFFGPGTRLTVL.

V is TRBV5-4 and J is TRBJ2-7; 10 bases map to TRBD1. The V gene's germline CDR1 is SGHNT and CDR2 YYREEE (reference sequence). With 4 bases clipped from V and 4 bases from J, the junction kept 11 bases outside the gene matches. CDR3 length: 16 residues. In DNA form, the CDR3 reads TGTGCCAGCAGCGACTCCGGGGGACAGGGGTGGTACGAGCAGTACTTC. Translated: CASSDSGGQGWYEQYF.

V usage is TRBV4-3 and J usage is TRBJ2-1; no definite D call. Germline V gives CDR1 LGHNA, CDR2 YSLEER. CDR3 length: 16 amino acids. With 0 bases removed from V and 0 bases from J, the gap between germline ends came to 9 bases. CDR3 in DNA: TGCGCCAGCAGCCAAGATCTCGCGAGCTCCTACAATGAGCAGTTCTTC. Its protein is CASSQDLASSYNEQFF.

V and J are TRBV5-8 and TRBJ2-7, with TRBD1 as a possible D gene (5 bases). The CDR3 runs 18 residues. Per the germline V gene, CDR1 is SGHTS and CDR2 is YDEGEE. Trimming removed 0 bases from V and 1 base from J, with 20 bases in between. CDR3 in amino acids: CASSLGTIHDALSYEQYF. The CDR3 DNA reads TGTGCCAGCAGCTTGGGGACAATTCATGACGCTCTTTCCTACGAGCAGTACTTC.

This clone showed up just once. The chain carries TRBV20-1 and TRBJ1-5; D is unresolved. The CDR3 is 11 residues long. V was clipped by 6 bases and J by 0 bases, with 3 bases between them. Germline CDR1 and CDR2: DFQATT and SNEGSKA (reference sequence). The CDR3 protein is CSALSNQPQHF. The CDR3 bases are TGCAGTGCCCTTAGCAATCAGCCCCAGCATTTT.

This sequence joins TRBV11-3 and TRBJ1-4; 9 nucleotides match TRBD1. The CDR3 extends over 14 amino acids. Germline V gene lookup returns CDR1 SGHNT and CDR2 YENEEA. V lost 7 bases, J lost 7 bases, and 7 bases stayed unmatched. The CDR3 DNA follows: TGTGCCAGCACCTTCGGACAGGGGAGTGAAAAACTGTTTTTT. It codes for CASTFGQGSEKLFF. Full variable domain (outside the CDR3, taken from reference TRBV11-3 and TRBJ1-4): EAGVVQSPRYKIIEKKQPVAFWCNPISGHNTLYWYLQNLGQGPELLIRYENEEAVDDSQLPKDRFSAERLKGVDSTLKIQPAELGDSAVYLCASTFGQGSEKLFFGSGTQLSVL.

The V and J genes are TRBV5-4 and TRBJ2-2, with TRBD1 identical over 9 bases. The V gene end was trimmed by 4 bases and the J gene end by 6 bases; junction bases not matched to a gene: 4. The CDR3 extends over 14 amino acids. Germline CDR1 and CDR2: SGHNT and YYREEE (reference sequence). CDR3 bases: TGTGCCAGCAGCCGACAGGGGGGCCCCGGGGAGCTGTTTTTT. As protein: CASSRQGGPGELFF.

The chain is built from TRBV9 and TRBJ1-6, with D unresolved. The CDR3 is made up of 13 amino acids. Germline CDR1 and CDR2: SGDLS and YYNGEE. Trimming left V 4 bases short and J 6 bases short, with 8 bases between. The CDR3 sequence is CASSSVINSPLHF. In DNA form, the CDR3 reads TGTGCCAGCAGCAGCGTGATTAATTCACCCCTCCACTTT.

The DNA of the CDR3 is TGTGCCAGCAGCCAACGCTACGAGCAGTACTTC. Protein product: CASSQRYEQYF. The chain is built from TRBV14 and TRBJ2-7, with D unclear. This CDR3 region has 11 residues. CDR1 is SGHDN, CDR2 FVKESK, per germline. V was clipped by 2 bases and J by 3 bases, with 2 bases between them.

CDR3 sequence reads: CSVGGQQETQYF. In nucleotides, the CDR3 is TGCAGCGTTGGGGGGCAGCAAGAGACCCAGTACTTC. V gene TRBV29-1 combines with J gene TRBJ2-5; D possibly corresponds to TRBD1 (6 bases). The length of the CDR3 is 12 residues. V was clipped by 4 bases and J by 2 bases, with 8 bases between them. Germline V gene lookup returns CDR1 SQVTM and CDR2 ANQGSEA.